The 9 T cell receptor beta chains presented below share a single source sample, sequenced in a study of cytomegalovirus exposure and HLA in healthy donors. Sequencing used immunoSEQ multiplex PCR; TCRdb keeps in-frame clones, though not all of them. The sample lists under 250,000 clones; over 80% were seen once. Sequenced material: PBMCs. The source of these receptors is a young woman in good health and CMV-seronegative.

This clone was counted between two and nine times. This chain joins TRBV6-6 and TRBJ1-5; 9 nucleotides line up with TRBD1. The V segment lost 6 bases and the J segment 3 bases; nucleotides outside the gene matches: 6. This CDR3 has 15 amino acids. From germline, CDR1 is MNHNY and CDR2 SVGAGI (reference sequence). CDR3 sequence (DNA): TGTGCCAGCAGAATGAGGGACAGGGTCAATCAGCCCCAGCATTTT. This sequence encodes CASRMRDRVNQPQHF.

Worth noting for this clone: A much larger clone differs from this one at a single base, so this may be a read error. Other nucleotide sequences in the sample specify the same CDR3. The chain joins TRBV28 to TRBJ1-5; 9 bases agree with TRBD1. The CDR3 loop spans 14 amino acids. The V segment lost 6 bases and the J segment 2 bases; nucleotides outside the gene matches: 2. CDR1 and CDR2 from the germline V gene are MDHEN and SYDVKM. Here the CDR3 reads CASSWTGGNQPQHF. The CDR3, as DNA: TGTGCCAGCAGCTGGACAGGGGGCAATCAGCCCCAGCATTTT.

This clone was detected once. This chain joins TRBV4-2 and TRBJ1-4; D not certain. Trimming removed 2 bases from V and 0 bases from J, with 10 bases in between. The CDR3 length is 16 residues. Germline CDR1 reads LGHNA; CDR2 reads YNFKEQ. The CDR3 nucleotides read TGTGCCAGCAGCCAATTAGGTGTTACAACTAATGAAAAACTGTTTTTT. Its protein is CASSQLGVTTNEKLFF.

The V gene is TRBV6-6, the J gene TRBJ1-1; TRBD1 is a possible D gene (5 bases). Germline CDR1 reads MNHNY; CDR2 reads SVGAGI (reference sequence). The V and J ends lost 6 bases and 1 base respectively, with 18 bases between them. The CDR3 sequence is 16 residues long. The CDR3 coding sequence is TGTGCCAGCAGCTATCCCCCCCGGGACGGGAACACTGAAGCTTTCTTT. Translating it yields CASSYPPRDGNTEAFF.

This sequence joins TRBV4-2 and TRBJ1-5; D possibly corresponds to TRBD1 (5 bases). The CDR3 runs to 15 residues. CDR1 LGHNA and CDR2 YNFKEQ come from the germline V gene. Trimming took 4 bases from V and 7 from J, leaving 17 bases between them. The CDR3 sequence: CASSPITGARQPQHF. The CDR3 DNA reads TGTGCCAGCAGCCCCATTACTGGGGCCCGACAGCCCCAGCATTTT.

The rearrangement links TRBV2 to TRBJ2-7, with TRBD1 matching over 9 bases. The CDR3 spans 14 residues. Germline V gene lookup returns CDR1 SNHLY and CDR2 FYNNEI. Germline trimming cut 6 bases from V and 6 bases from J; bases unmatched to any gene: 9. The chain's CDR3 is CASRRDREIGEQYF. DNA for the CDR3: TGTGCCAGCAGGAGGGACAGGGAGATTGGCGAGCAGTACTTC.

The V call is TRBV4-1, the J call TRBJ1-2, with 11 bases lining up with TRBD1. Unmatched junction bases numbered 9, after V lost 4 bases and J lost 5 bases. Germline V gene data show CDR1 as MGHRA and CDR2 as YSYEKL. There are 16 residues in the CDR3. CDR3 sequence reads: CASSRLEDRGLYGYTF. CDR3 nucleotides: TGCGCCAGCAGCCGCCTCGAGGACAGGGGGCTGTATGGCTACACCTTC.

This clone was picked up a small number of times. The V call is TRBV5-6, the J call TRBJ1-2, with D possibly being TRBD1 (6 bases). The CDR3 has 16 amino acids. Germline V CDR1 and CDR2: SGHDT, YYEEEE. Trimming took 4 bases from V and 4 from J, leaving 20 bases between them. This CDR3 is CASSLTKGGAVYGYTF. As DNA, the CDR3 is TGTGCCAGCAGCCTCACGAAGGGGGGCGCAGTCTATGGCTACACCTTC.

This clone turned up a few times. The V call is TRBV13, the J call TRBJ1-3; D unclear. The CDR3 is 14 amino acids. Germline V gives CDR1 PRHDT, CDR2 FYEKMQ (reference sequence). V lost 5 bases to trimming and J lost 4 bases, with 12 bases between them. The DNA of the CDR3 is TGTGCCAGCAGCGGGAGATCGATGGGAAACACCATATATTTT. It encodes CASSGRSMGNTIYF. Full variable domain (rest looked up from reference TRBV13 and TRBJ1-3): AAGVIQSPRHLIKEKRETATLKCYPIPRHDTVYWYQQGPGQDPQFLISFYEKMQSDKGSIPDRFSAQQFSDYHSELNMSSLELGDSALYFCASSGRSMGNTIYFGEGSWLTVV.